The entry below gives a single T cell receptor (beta chain) sequence along with its context. Its specificity is unknown. The data stem from a study of CXCR3-negative and CXCR3-positive naive CD8 T cells. Libraries of TRB cDNA were made by 5' RACE and carried UMIs. TCRdb re-analyzed the 5' RACE reads; it lists each CDR3 protein once, without DNA. The sample totals 60,000 to 65,000 distinct CDR3 sequences. Looked up from germline, CDR1 is SGHTA and CDR2 is FQGNSA. The CDR3 length is 12 residues. General observations from the study: Higher TRB CDR3 hydrophobicity marked CXCR3-positive naive cells relative to CXCR3-negative naive cells.

This clonotype was sampled from a human donor in good health. Some clones in this sample may be carry-over from other donors' samples. This chain joins TRBV7-2 and TRBJ1-5. The sequencing input was naive CXCR3+ CD8+ T cells from blood. Subset in this sample: CD45RO-CCR7+CD27+CD95- naive CD8+ T cells expressing CXCR3 (TNR3+). This CDR3 is CASSLYNQPQHF.